A single sample is the source of the 6 T cell receptor beta chains below, sequenced in a study of OX40 agonist ivuxolimab in advanced cancers. TCRdb's table, derived via immunoSEQ multiplex PCR, lists solely in-frame clones and lacks some. Found here are tens of thousands of clones, approximately 78% of them singletons; the top ten hold around 5%. Sequenced here: CD4+ or CD8+ T cells sorted from blood, sampled in a trial of the OX40 agonist ivuxolimab. These receptors came from an adult with an advanced solid tumor such as melanoma, head and neck, liver or kidney cancer.

The CDR3 nucleotides are TGTGCCACCAGCAGAGATCTGAGAGGGAGCGGCACAGATACGCAGTATTTT. This sequence encodes CATSRDLRGSGTDTQYF. J is TRBJ2-3 and V is TRBV15; D is perhaps TRBD2 (5 bases). Deletions cut 0 bases from V and 1 base from J, with 14 bases between. CDR3 length equals 17 residues. CDR1 and CDR2 from the germline V gene are LNHNV and YYDKDF (reference sequence).

J is TRBJ1-2 and V is TRBV19, with 10 nucleotides matching TRBD1. Germline values: CDR1 LNHDA, CDR2 SQIVND (reference sequence). V lost 3 bases to trimming and J lost 6 bases; unmatched junction nucleotides: 7. This CDR3 has 15 residues. CDR3 DNA sequence: TGTGCCAGTAGTATGTGGGGGACAGGGGAGGATGGCTACACCTTC. This gives the protein CASSMWGTGEDGYTF.

The V and J genes are TRBV19 and TRBJ1-4, with 11 bases aligning to TRBD1. Germline V CDR1 and CDR2: LNHDA, SQIVND (reference sequence). The CDR3 covers 17 residues. The V gene end was trimmed by 4 bases and the J gene end by 8 bases; junction bases not matched to a gene: 12. The CDR3 reads CASSTTTFRTGGEKLFF. In DNA form, the CDR3 reads TGTGCCAGTAGTACCACGACCTTCAGGACAGGGGGCGAAAAACTGTTTTTT.

The chain carries TRBV9 and TRBJ1-4; TRBD1 is a possible D gene (5 bases). V dropped 4 bases and J dropped 8 bases, with 21 bases sitting between them. Germline loops: CDR1 SGDLS, CDR2 YYNGEE. The CDR3 loop spans 16 amino acids. The CDR3 sequence is CASSPPWDPPGEKLFF. The CDR3 coding sequence is TGTGCCAGCAGCCCCCCTTGGGACCCTCCGGGGGAAAAACTGTTTTTT.

The chain carries TRBV5-1 and TRBJ2-2; possibly TRBD1 for D (6 bases). This CDR3 comprises 15 residues. Germline CDR1 is SGHRS and CDR2 is YFSETQ. V lost 4 bases, J lost 4 bases, and 14 bases lay in between. The CDR3 DNA follows: TGCGCCAGCAGCGCCCAGGGGCTCGGCACCGGGGAGCTGTTTTTT. Translated, it gives CASSAQGLGTGELFF.

The CDR3 sequence: CASKGSYNSPLHF. CDR3 DNA sequence: TGTGCCAGCAAGGGCTCCTATAATTCACCCCTCCACTTT. The rearrangement joins TRBV28 to TRBJ1-6; D ambiguous. Germline CDR1 reads MDHEN; CDR2 reads SYDVKM. V lost 7 bases to trimming and J lost 0 bases, with 4 bases between them. This CDR3 has 13 amino acids.